The 26 T cell receptor beta chains listed next were all sequenced from one sample in a study of cytomegalovirus exposure and HLA in healthy donors. 13 Jbeta primers and 60 Vbeta primers were used for the PCR. Libraries were prepared by immunoSEQ multiplex PCR; TCRdb keeps only in-frame clonotypes and omits some of them. The sample includes 120,000 or so clones, about 75% of them seen just once. Sequences were obtained from PBMCs. Source of these receptors: a man between 60 and 75 years old in good health and CMV-seropositive.

The V gene is TRBV2, the J gene TRBJ2-5, with 8 nucleotides matching TRBD2. The last part of the DNA fits TRBJ2-7 better; the J call may be wrong. CDR3 size: 15 residues. Germline values: CDR1 SNHLY, CDR2 FYNNEI. CDR3 region: CASSDRRGGSYEQYF. The CDR3 DNA is TGTGCCAGCAGTGACCGACGGGGGGGCTCCTACGAGCAGTACTTC.

J is TRBJ1-2 and V is TRBV15; D gene ambiguous. V lost 0 bases to trimming and J lost 6 bases, with 11 bases between them. The CDR3 is made up of 14 amino acids. Germline lookup yields CDR1 LNHNV and CDR2 YYDKDF (reference sequence). This chain's CDR3 is CATSRDLGGNGYTF. CDR3 DNA: TGTGCCACCAGCAGAGATTTGGGAGGGAATGGCTACACCTTC.

This clone was recorded a few times. The V call is TRBV2, the J call TRBJ1-1; D gene uncertain. The V and J ends lost 0 bases and 5 bases respectively, with 16 bases between them. The CDR3 spans 16 residues. Germline V gene sequence: CDR1 SNHLY, CDR2 FYNNEI. The CDR3 DNA reads TGTGCCAGCAGTGAAGCCCCTCCGGGGTATCGTACTGAAGCTTTCTTT. Amino acid sequence: CASSEAPPGYRTEAFF.

In regard to this clone: At one of its ends the junction is not consistent with the germline gene, which may arise from a read error. The chain links TRBV29-1 to TRBJ2-1; 8 nucleotides agree with TRBD2. CDR1 is SQVTM and CDR2 is ANQGSEA in the germline V gene. The CDR3 sequence is 14 residues long. As DNA, the CDR3 is TGCAGCGCTGAAGCGGGGGACCTTCGGAATGAGCAGTTCTTC. Translated: CSAEAGDLRNEQFF.

This clone occurred a few times. The chain uses TRBV15 and TRBJ2-4; possibly TRBD1 for D (5 bases). CDR1 and CDR2 from the germline V gene are LNHNV and YYDKDF (reference sequence). The V end lost 1 base, the J end lost 0 bases, and 13 bases lay between the germline ends. CDR3 length: 17 residues. Written as DNA, the CDR3 is TGTGCCACCAGCAGAGTAACAAGGGGCCTAGCCAAAAACATTCAGTACTTC. Translated, it gives CATSRVTRGLAKNIQYF.

The chain is built from TRBV18 and TRBJ2-3; 8 bases align to TRBD2. This CDR3 comprises 16 residues. Germline V lookup: CDR1 KGHSH, CDR2 LQKENI. V lost 3 bases and J lost 4; bases outside the gene matches: 9. Here the CDR3 DNA reads TGTGCCAGCTCACCGCCCGGGACTAGAGTTTCAGATACGCAGTATTTT. Translated, it gives CASSPPGTRVSDTQYF.

The J gene is TRBJ2-3, the V gene TRBV30; perhaps TRBD1 as D (6 bases). V lost 0 bases, J lost 4 bases, and 8 bases lay in between. CDR3 length equals 13 residues. Germline V gene sequence: CDR1 GTSNPN, CDR2 SVGIG (reference sequence). In nucleotides, the CDR3 is TGTGCCTGGAGTGTAAGGGGGTCAGATACGCAGTATTTT. Translation gives CAWSVRGSDTQYF. The whole variable domain, remainder taken from reference TRBV30 and TRBJ2-3, is SQTIHQWPATLVQPVGSPLSLECTVEGTSNPNLYWYRQAAGRGLQLLFYSVGIGQISSEVPQNLSASRPQDRQFILSSKKLLLSDSGFYLCAWSVRGSDTQYFGPGTRLTVL.

The chain has TRBV5-5 and TRBJ2-1, with TRBD2 matching 11 bases. Trimming removed 6 bases from V and 6 bases from J; junction bases left unmatched: 5. CDR1 is SGHKS and CDR2 is YYEKEE in the germline V gene (reference sequence). The CDR3 covers 14 residues. The CDR3 DNA reads TGTGCCAGCATCCTTAGCGGGAGGGGCAATGAGCAGTTCTTC. Translation gives CASILSGRGNEQFF.

The DNA of the CDR3 is TGCGCCAGCAGCTCTACCGGGACTAGCGGGTCAACAGATACGCAGTATTTT. It encodes CASSSTGTSGSTDTQYF. This sequence joins TRBV5-1 and TRBJ2-3; 12 bases fit TRBD2. The junction had 8 bases not matched to a gene; V was cut back by 3 bases and J by 3 bases. Germline loops: CDR1 SGHRS, CDR2 YFSETQ. This CDR3 region has 17 residues.

This rearrangement joins TRBV13 to TRBJ2-3; D perhaps matches TRBD1 (6 bases). This CDR3 has 15 residues. Germline-derived CDR1 and CDR2 are PRHDT and FYEKMQ (reference sequence). Trimming took 5 bases from V and 2 from J, leaving 14 bases between them. CDR3: CASSLRQGITDTQYF. The CDR3 nucleotides read TGTGCCAGCAGCCTACGGCAGGGGATCACAGATACGCAGTATTTT.

This clone was seen only a few times. V and J are TRBV18 and TRBJ2-7; 10 bases agree with TRBD2. J was trimmed by 4 bases and V by 2 bases; bases with no gene match: 11. Germline-derived CDR1 and CDR2 are KGHSH and LQKENI. This CDR3 is built from 17 residues. The CDR3 reads CASSPTPGLANRYEQYF. The CDR3 DNA follows: TGTGCCAGCTCACCAACTCCGGGACTAGCGAATCGTTACGAGCAGTACTTC.

The chain recombines TRBV5-8 with TRBJ2-1, with D possibly TRBD2 on 6 matching bases. Germline CDR1 is SGHTS and CDR2 is YDEGEE. The CDR3 totals 11 residues. V dropped 3 bases and J dropped 15 bases, with 13 bases sitting between them. CDR3 sequence reads: CASSWGTVAFF. CDR3 DNA: TGTGCCAGCAGCTGGGGGACTGTTGCGTTCTTC.

The chain employs TRBV7-9 and TRBJ1-2; no clear D gene. CDR1 is SEHNR and CDR2 is FQNEAQ in the germline V gene (reference sequence). V gave up 5 bases and J gave up 3 bases, with 16 bases separating them. The CDR3 is 15 residues long. The CDR3 DNA reads TGTGCCAGCAGCCTGACCTCAAATCGGGACTATGGCTACACCTTC. It encodes CASSLTSNRDYGYTF. The full variable domain, with the rest looked up from reference TRBV7-9 and TRBJ1-2, is DTGVSQNPRHKITKRGQNVTFRCDPISEHNRLYWYRQTLGQGPEFLTYFQNEAQLEKSRLLSDRFSAERPKGSFSTLEIQRTEQGDSAMYLCASSLTSNRDYGYTFGSGTRLTVV.

V usage is TRBV7-8 and J usage is TRBJ2-5, with 8 bases matching TRBD2. Germline V gene lookup returns CDR1 SGHVS and CDR2 FQNEAQ. The CDR3 runs to 16 residues. J was trimmed by 1 base and V by 1 base; bases with no gene match: 5. CDR3 protein: CASSLGLANAQETQYF. The CDR3 DNA reads TGTGCCAGCAGCTTAGGACTAGCGAACGCCCAAGAGACCCAGTACTTC.

The V call is TRBV29-1, the J call TRBJ2-3, with 7 bases identical to TRBD1. The CDR3 runs to 11 residues. From germline, CDR1 is SQVTM and CDR2 ANQGSEA. The trim removed 7 bases at V and 13 bases at J, leaving 11 bases unmatched. This CDR3 reads CSAADRPMEYF. In nucleotides, the CDR3 is TGCAGCGCTGCGGACAGGCCCATGGAGTATTTT.

The chain employs TRBV11-2 and TRBJ1-1; TRBD1 matches at 7 bases. CDR1 is SGHAT, CDR2 FQNNGV, per germline. The CDR3 has 14 amino acids. Trimming cost V 5 bases and J 4 bases; bases outside gene matches: 7. The CDR3 DNA sequence: TGTGCCAGCAGCATCCACAGGGGAGGCACTGAAGCTTTCTTT. It yields the protein CASSIHRGGTEAFF. The whole variable domain, remainder taken from reference TRBV11-2 and TRBJ1-1, is EAGVAQSPRYKIIEKRQSVAFWCNPISGHATLYWYQQILGQGPKLLIQFQNNGVVDDSQLPKDRFSAERLKGVDSTLKIQPAKLEDSAVYLCASSIHRGGTEAFFGQGTRLTVV.

This chain uses TRBV5-8 with TRBJ1-3, with TRBD1 matching 8 bases. The CDR3 sequence is 16 residues long. With V trimmed by 4 bases and J by 3 bases, 9 bases remained unmatched. Germline CDR1 and CDR2: SGHTS and YDEGEE. CDR3 protein: CASSPGTGTFGNTIYF. In DNA, the CDR3 is TGTGCCAGCAGCCCCGGGACAGGTACATTTGGAAACACCATATATTTT.

The V gene is TRBV10-3, the J gene TRBJ2-1; TRBD2 aligns across 9 bases. CDR1 ENHRY and CDR2 SYGVKD come from the germline V gene. This CDR3 contains 15 residues. Trimming removed 3 bases from V and 4 bases from J; junction bases left unmatched: 4. The CDR3 protein is CAISEIAGVYNEQFF. CDR3 sequence (DNA): TGTGCCATCAGTGAAATAGCGGGGGTATACAATGAGCAGTTCTTC.

This clone appeared once. This sequence joins TRBV10-1 and TRBJ1-5; D might be TRBD1 (5 bases). The length of the CDR3 is 10 residues. The V gene lost 3 bases and the J gene lost 14 bases, with 8 bases spanning the gap. CDR1 WNHNN and CDR2 SYGVQD come from the germline V gene (reference sequence). The CDR3 nucleotides read TGCGCCAGCAGTGACAGGGTGGAGCATTTT. This encodes CASSDRVEHF.

Only a few counts were recorded for this clone. The chain employs TRBV30 and TRBJ1-2; 7 nucleotides line up with TRBD1. V dropped 5 bases and J dropped 8; count of bases not matched to a gene: 11. CDR1 and CDR2 (germline): GTSNPN, SVGIG (reference sequence). The CDR3 is made up of 13 amino acids. CDR3 in amino acids: CAWVRDRVGGYTF. The CDR3, as DNA: TGTGCCTGGGTCCGTGACAGGGTCGGCGGCTACACCTTC.

This chain uses TRBV11-3 with TRBJ2-1; possible D gene TRBD2, 6 bases. Germline V CDR1 and CDR2: SGHNT, YENEEA. The CDR3 covers 13 residues. V lost 5 bases and J lost 6, with 11 bases in between. The CDR3, as DNA: TGTGCCAGCAGCCCAGAAGCGGGCAATGAGCAGTTCTTC. As protein: CASSPEAGNEQFF.

V gene TRBV19 combines with J gene TRBJ2-7; the match to TRBD1 covers 7 bases. CDR3 size: 14 residues. Trimming cost V 4 bases and J 2 bases; bases outside gene matches: 5. The germline V gene has CDR1 LNHDA and CDR2 SQIVND (reference sequence). CDR3 in amino acids: CASSNPGTAYEQYF. DNA of the CDR3: TGTGCCAGTAGTAACCCCGGGACAGCCTACGAGCAGTACTTC.

Relative to its sample, this clone is large. The chain recombines TRBV4-1 with TRBJ2-7; 7 nucleotides agree with TRBD1. Trimming removed 0 bases from V and 0 bases from J; junction bases left unmatched: 5. Germline values: CDR1 MGHRA, CDR2 YSYEKL. The CDR3 is made up of 16 amino acids. CDR3 coding DNA: TGCGCCAGCAGCCAAGAAACCGGACAGGCCTCCTACGAGCAGTACTTC. This translates into CASSQETGQASYEQYF.

The CDR3 sequence is CASSEGSWGRPGRGYTF. The CDR3 coding sequence is TGTGCCAGCAGTGAGGGTTCGTGGGGGCGACCTGGGCGTGGCTACACCTTC. The V and J genes are TRBV2 and TRBJ1-2; tentatively, D is TRBD1 (6 bases). This CDR3 spans 17 amino acids. Trimming shortened V by 3 bases and J by 7 bases, and 24 bases separated the two germline ends. Germline values: CDR1 SNHLY, CDR2 FYNNEI.

The chain links TRBV7-9 to TRBJ2-7; 8 bases are shared with TRBD2. The V segment lost 6 bases and the J segment 7 bases; nucleotides outside the gene matches: 8. The CDR3 consists of 13 residues. Looked up from germline, CDR1 is SEHNR and CDR2 is FQNEAQ (reference sequence). CDR3 nucleotides: TGTGCCAGCAGTCTCGCGGGGGGTTGGGAGCAGTACTTC. Translated: CASSLAGGWEQYF.

The chain joins TRBV7-9 to TRBJ2-5, with 9 bases aligning to TRBD2. The CDR3 has 17 amino acids. Germline V lookup: CDR1 SEHNR, CDR2 FQNEAQ (reference sequence). The V segment lost 3 bases and the J segment 2 bases; nucleotides outside the gene matches: 10. CDR3 DNA: TGTGCCAGCAGCTTGGGTTTGCTAGCGGGGCAACAAGAGACCCAGTACTTC. This sequence encodes CASSLGLLAGQQETQYF.